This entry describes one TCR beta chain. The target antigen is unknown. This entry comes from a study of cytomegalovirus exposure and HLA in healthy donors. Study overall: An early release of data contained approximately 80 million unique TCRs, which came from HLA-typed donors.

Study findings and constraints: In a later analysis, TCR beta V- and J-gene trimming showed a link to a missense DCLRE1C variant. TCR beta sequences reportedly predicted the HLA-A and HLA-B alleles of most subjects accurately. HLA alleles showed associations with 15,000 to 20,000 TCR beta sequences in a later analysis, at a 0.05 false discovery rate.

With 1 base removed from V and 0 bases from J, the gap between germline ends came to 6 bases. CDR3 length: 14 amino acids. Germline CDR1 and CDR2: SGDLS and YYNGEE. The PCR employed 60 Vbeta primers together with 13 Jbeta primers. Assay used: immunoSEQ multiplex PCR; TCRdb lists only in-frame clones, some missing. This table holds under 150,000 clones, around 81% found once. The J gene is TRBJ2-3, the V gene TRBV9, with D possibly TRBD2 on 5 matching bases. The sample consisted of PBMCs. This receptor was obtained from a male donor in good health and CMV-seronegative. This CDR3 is CASSVSGSTDTQYF. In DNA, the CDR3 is TGTGCCAGCAGCGTAAGCGGCAGCACAGATACGCAGTATTTT.